The 28 T cell receptor beta chains below were found in one sample sequenced in a study of blood T cell repertoires in COVID-19. Measured with immunoSEQ multiplex PCR; TCRdb has only the in-frame clones, and not every one. Among 60,000 to 85,000 clones, roughly 86% were seen once, and the ten largest hold less than 15%. Sequencing was done on a sample of peripheral blood. The origin of the receptors is a human donor in a cohort sampled during active COVID-19.

The chain recombines TRBV6-5 with TRBJ1-1, with TRBD1 identical over 9 bases. CDR3 length: 14 residues. Germline V gene sequence: CDR1 MNHEY, CDR2 SVGAGI. Losses at the gene ends were 7 bases for V and 11 bases for J; bases not matched to a gene: 14. CDR3: CASISYQGQGWAFF. CDR3 bases: TGTGCCAGCATTTCCTACCAAGGACAGGGGTGGGCTTTCTTT.

The chain has TRBV28 and TRBJ2-3; the match to TRBD2 covers 15 bases. Germline V lookup: CDR1 MDHEN, CDR2 SYDVKM. CDR3 length: 15 amino acids. The trim removed 8 bases at V and 2 bases at J, leaving 2 bases unmatched. In DNA, the CDR3 is TGTGCCAGCGGGACTAGCGGGGGGTTCACAGATACGCAGTATTTT. Protein sequence: CASGTSGGFTDTQYF.

For this clone: Different DNA sequences within this sample yield the same CDR3. The rearrangement uses TRBV9 and TRBJ2-5, with 12 bases fitting TRBD2. The germline CDR1 and CDR2 sequences are SGDLS and YYNGEE. The CDR3 loop spans 17 amino acids. V lost 0 bases and J lost 2; bases outside the gene matches: 5. CDR3 sequence: CASSVGTSGGIQETQYF. DNA of the CDR3: TGTGCCAGCAGCGTAGGAACTAGCGGGGGGATTCAAGAGACCCAGTACTTC.

This chain links TRBV5-1 with TRBJ1-3; 8 bases fit TRBD1. Germline lookup yields CDR1 SGHRS and CDR2 YFSETQ. J was trimmed by 4 bases and V by 3 bases; bases with no gene match: 3. CDR3 length equals 14 residues. The CDR3 loop reads CASSWTGTGNTIYF. The CDR3 nucleotides read TGCGCCAGCAGCTGGACAGGGACGGGAAACACCATATATTTT.

The count of this clone is one. CDR3 nucleotide sequence: TGTGCCAGCAGCCAAGGAGGACAGGGGGCAACAGATACGCAGTATTTT. Its translation is CASSQGGQGATDTQYF. This chain uses TRBV14 with TRBJ2-3; the match to TRBD1 covers 11 bases. The ends lost 1 base at V and 3 bases at J; junction bases unmatched: 3. Germline V gene data show CDR1 as SGHDN and CDR2 as FVKESK. The length of the CDR3 is 16 residues.

This sequence joins TRBV6-1 and TRBJ2-7; tentative D call: TRBD2 (5 bases). The CDR3 loop spans 12 amino acids. Per the germline V gene, CDR1 is MNHNS and CDR2 is SASEGT. Trimming took 3 bases from V and 3 from J, leaving 6 bases between them. The CDR3 reads CASSDGSYEQYF. Here the CDR3 DNA reads TGTGCCAGCAGTGATGGGAGCTACGAGCAGTACTTC.

Only one count was recorded for this clone. The chain links TRBV30 to TRBJ2-5; D possibly corresponds to TRBD1 (7 bases). V lost 5 bases, J lost 2 bases, and 15 bases lay in between. Germline-derived CDR1 and CDR2 are GTSNPN and SVGIG (reference sequence). The CDR3 loop spans 14 amino acids. The CDR3 here is CAWDGQEGQETQYF. The CDR3 nucleotides are TGTGCCTGGGACGGACAGGAGGGACAAGAGACCCAGTACTTC.

V usage is TRBV30 and J usage is TRBJ1-3; D remains unclear. The V gene's germline CDR1 is GTSNPN and CDR2 SVGIG (reference sequence). This CDR3 region has 12 residues. V lost 3 bases and J 2 bases, leaving 5 bases between the germline ends. In DNA, the CDR3 is TGTGCCTGGAGGGGAGCTGGAAACACCATATATTTT. The encoded protein is CAWRGAGNTIYF.

This clone was observed a single time. The rearrangement uses TRBV5-6 and TRBJ1-6, with 9 bases matching TRBD1. The length of the CDR3 is 14 residues. The trim removed 3 bases at V and 8 bases at J, leaving 3 bases unmatched. Per germline, CDR1 SGHDT and CDR2 YYEEEE. DNA of the CDR3: TGTGCCAGCAGCTCCGGGACAGGGTATTCACCCCTCCACTTT. Encoded protein: CASSSGTGYSPLHF.

CDR3 coding DNA: TGCGCCAGCAGCATGGAAGGCGGGAGCTATGGCTACACCTTC. This codes for CASSMEGGSYGYTF. The chain carries TRBV5-1 and TRBJ1-2; D not resolved. The V and J ends lost 4 bases and 4 bases respectively, with 14 bases between them. The CDR3 extends over 14 amino acids. Germline V gives CDR1 SGHRS, CDR2 YFSETQ.

The chain is built from TRBV6-5 and TRBJ2-3, with 9 bases aligning to TRBD1. Per germline, CDR1 MNHEY and CDR2 SVGAGI. The J segment lost 4 bases and the V segment lost 5 bases, leaving 4 bases of the junction unmatched. The CDR3 has 14 amino acids. In nucleotides, the CDR3 is TGTGCCAGCAGTCGACAGGGGGAGGCAGATACGCAGTATTTT. Translated: CASSRQGEADTQYF.

This clone has only one observation. The chain uses TRBV9 and TRBJ2-3, with TRBD2 matching 9 bases. The V gene end was trimmed by 0 bases and the J gene end by 10 bases; junction bases not matched to a gene: 9. This CDR3 is 15 amino acids long. Germline assignment: CDR1 SGDLS and CDR2 YYNGEE. The CDR3 reads CASSVVSSGDGSQYF. DNA of the CDR3: TGTGCCAGCAGCGTAGTGTCTAGCGGGGATGGTTCGCAGTATTTT.

The chain joins TRBV4-1 to TRBJ2-5; 7 bases match TRBD2. The germline gives CDR1 MGHRA, CDR2 YSYEKL. Trimming cost V 0 bases and J 2 bases; bases outside gene matches: 6. CDR3 length equals 16 residues. The CDR3 loop reads CASSQDGSGVQETQYF. CDR3 bases: TGCGCCAGCAGCCAAGATGGGAGCGGGGTGCAAGAGACCCAGTACTTC.

A remark on this clone: One junction end disagrees with the germline gene, perhaps due to a read error. The rearrangement links TRBV3-1 (or the pseudogene TRBV3-2) to TRBJ2-5, with no clear D. Germline V lookup: CDR1 LGHDT, CDR2 YNNKEL (reference sequence). The CDR3 runs to 13 residues. This CDR3 is CASSPQYQESQYF. In DNA, the CDR3 is TGTGCCAGCAGCCCACAGTATCAAGAGTCCCAGTACTTC.

This sequence joins TRBV14 and TRBJ1-4; 9 bases agree with TRBD1. The V segment lost 4 bases and the J segment 0 bases; nucleotides outside the gene matches: 18. The CDR3 runs 21 residues. From germline, CDR1 is SGHDN and CDR2 FVKESK. The DNA for the CDR3 is TGTGCCAGCAGCCGAAAAGGGTGGGCGACAGGGGGACCTGCAACTAATGAAAAACTGTTTTTT. Amino acid sequence: CASSRKGWATGGPATNEKLFF.

The chain links TRBV6-5 to TRBJ1-1; 7 bases are shared with TRBD1. J was trimmed by 5 bases and V by 6 bases; bases with no gene match: 3. The CDR3 is made up of 12 amino acids. Looked up from germline, CDR1 is MNHEY and CDR2 is SVGAGI. CDR3 in DNA: TGTGCCAGCAGCCCAGGGGGGACTGAAGCTTTCTTT. It translates to CASSPGGTEAFF.

The CDR3 is CASSQWTGGHNEQFF. The CDR3 DNA reads as TGCGCCAGCAGCCAATGGACGGGGGGCCACAATGAGCAGTTCTTC. This chain links TRBV4-1 with TRBJ2-1; possibly TRBD2 for D (7 bases). V lost 2 bases and J lost 5, with 13 bases in between. The germline CDR1 and CDR2 sequences are MGHRA and YSYEKL. This CDR3 contains 15 residues.

The genes are TRBV27 and TRBJ2-5; the match to TRBD1 covers 11 bases. The germline gives CDR1 MNHEY, CDR2 SMNVEV (reference sequence). V was clipped by 6 bases and J by 4 bases; unmatched bases: 4. The CDR3 covers 14 residues. CDR3 residues: CASSPGTGGETQYF. The CDR3 region has the DNA TGTGCCAGCAGCCCAGGGACAGGGGGAGAGACCCAGTACTTC.

The chain couples TRBV24-1 to TRBJ1-1; TRBD1 might be the D (5 bases). This CDR3 is built from 13 residues. Germline assignment: CDR1 KGHDR and CDR2 SFDVKD. Between the trimmed V and J ends, which lost 10 bases and 4 bases, there was a span of 15 bases. The DNA of the CDR3 is TGTGCCACTACCCGGGGGGGAAGCACTGAAGCTTTCTTT. Amino acids: CATTRGGSTEAFF.

CDR3 in amino acids: CASSSTTGGNHSPLHF. CDR3 in DNA: TGTGCCAGCAGCTCAACGACAGGGGGGAACCATTCACCCCTCCACTTT. The rearrangement joins TRBV7-2 to TRBJ1-6; 9 bases agree with TRBD1. Germline V gives CDR1 SGHTA, CDR2 FQGNSA. The CDR3 loop spans 16 amino acids. J lost 8 bases, V lost 4 bases, and 9 bases had no gene match.

The rearrangement uses TRBV11-2 and TRBJ2-7; TRBD2 aligns across 8 bases. The germline V gene encodes CDR1 SGHAT and CDR2 FQNNGV. CDR3 length: 16 residues. Trimming took 5 bases from V and 4 from J; bases not matched to a gene: 13. CDR3 amino acids: CASSEMIGRAGYEQYF. The CDR3 coding sequence is TGTGCCAGCAGCGAGATGATCGGGAGGGCAGGGTACGAGCAGTACTTC.

This clone came up a few times. The rearrangement links TRBV20-1 to TRBJ1-1; possible D gene TRBD1, 6 bases. Germline assignment: CDR1 DFQATT and CDR2 SNEGSKA (reference sequence). Trimming took off 4 bases at V and 6 bases at J, with 9 bases between the two ends. The CDR3 totals 11 residues. CDR3 nucleotide sequence: TGCAGTGCTAACAGGGACCCTGAAGCTTTCTTT. Encoded protein: CSANRDPEAFF.

The chain has TRBV5-4 and TRBJ1-2; possibly TRBD1 for D (5 bases). V lost 5 bases and J 2 bases, leaving 16 bases between the germline ends. The germline V gene encodes CDR1 SGHNT and CDR2 YYREEE (reference sequence). The CDR3 runs to 15 residues. In DNA, the CDR3 is TGTGCCAGCAGTTTTGACCCTGACAGCAACTATGGCTACACCTTC. It translates to CASSFDPDSNYGYTF.

As DNA, the CDR3 is TGTGCCAGCAGTTGGTGGACTTCTAGCACAGATACGCAGTATTTT. Translated, it gives CASSWWTSSTDTQYF. The chain has TRBV6-2 or TRBV6-3 and TRBJ2-3; perhaps TRBD2 as D (5 bases). The length of the CDR3 is 15 residues. V lost 4 bases to trimming and J lost 0 bases, with 11 bases between them. The germline gives CDR1 MNHEY, CDR2 SVGEGT.

In this sample, this clone turned up a few times. The V and J genes are TRBV7-9 and TRBJ2-3; D is perhaps TRBD1 (6 bases). V lost 1 base, J lost 0 bases, and 8 bases lay in between. Germline assignment: CDR1 SEHNR and CDR2 FQNEAQ (reference sequence). CDR3 length: 15 residues. The CDR3 here is CASSLGQDSTDTQYF. In DNA form, the CDR3 reads TGTGCCAGCAGCTTAGGACAGGATAGCACAGATACGCAGTATTTT.

The chain carries TRBV7-8 and TRBJ1-3; TRBD1 might be the D (6 bases). Germline V lookup: CDR1 SGHVS, CDR2 FQNEAQ. The CDR3 totals 15 residues. V shed 5 bases and J shed 3 bases, with 14 bases lying between them. Here the CDR3 reads CASSPQGTYGNTIYF. The CDR3 coding sequence is TGTGCCAGCAGCCCACAGGGTACATATGGAAACACCATATATTTT.

This clone appeared a few times. This rearrangement joins TRBV5-4 to TRBJ2-3; 12 nucleotides align to TRBD1. CDR1 is SGHNT, CDR2 YYREEE, per germline (reference sequence). The CDR3 loop spans 16 amino acids. Germline trimming cut 4 bases from V and 2 bases from J; bases unmatched to any gene: 5. The CDR3 coding sequence is TGTGCCAGCAGCCGCGGGACAGGGGGCCACACAGATACGCAGTATTTT. Its translation is CASSRGTGGHTDTQYF.

This chain links TRBV11-1 with TRBJ1-2; TRBD1 agrees at 9 bases. This CDR3 has 13 residues. Germline assignment: CDR1 SGHAT and CDR2 FQDESV (reference sequence). The V gene end was trimmed by 8 bases and the J gene end by 9 bases; junction bases not matched to a gene: 10. DNA of the CDR3: TGTGCCAGCTCCCAACAGGGGGCCCCTCGCTACACCTTC. Translation gives CASSQQGAPRYTF.